The 27 T cell receptor beta chains listed next were all sequenced from one sample in a study of CD8 T cells in ankylosing spondylitis. One entry per CDR3 protein results from TCRdb running MiXCR on the 5' RACE reads. The data contain 250,000 to 300,000 distinct CDR3 sequences, 15% to 20% of them seen just once; the ten biggest clones take up under 40%. Sequencing was carried out using blood, either unsorted or a sorted T cell fraction (not recorded which). Receptor source: a male donor with ankylosing spondylitis or in good health (not recorded which).

There are a few counts of this clonotype. V gene TRBV5-1 combines with J gene TRBJ2-7, with a tentative D call TRBD2 (6 bases). Germline V lookup: CDR1 SGHRS, CDR2 YFSETQ. The CDR3 loop spans 13 amino acids. V was clipped by 5 bases and J by 2 bases, with 11 bases between them. CDR3 region: CASRIWGAYEQYF. CDR3 DNA: TGCGCCAGCAGAATCTGGGGGGCCTACGAGCAGTACTTC.

This clonotype occurred many times. The rearrangement joins TRBV29-1 to TRBJ2-1; 12 nucleotides match TRBD2. The CDR3 extends over 15 amino acids. The V and J ends lost 3 bases and 5 bases, in that order; junction bases with no gene match: 5. Germline CDR1 is SQVTM and CDR2 is ANQGSEA. The CDR3 nucleotides read TGCAGCGTTGACCGGGGACTAGCGGGTGACAATGAGCAGTTCTTC. Translation: CSVDRGLAGDNEQFF.

CDR3 DNA: TGCAGCGCTGGTTCCCTCCAGTACGAGCAGTACTTC. Translated: CSAGSLQYEQYF. V and J are TRBV29-1 and TRBJ2-7; D is undetermined. Trimming left V 7 bases short and J 4 bases short, with 14 bases between. Germline values: CDR1 SQVTM, CDR2 ANQGSEA. This CDR3 has 12 residues.

The chain combines TRBV6-1 with TRBJ1-1; no reliable D call. V lost 5 bases and J lost 8, with 18 bases in between. This CDR3 region has 14 residues. In germline, CDR1 is MNHNS, CDR2 SASEGT. CDR3 in DNA: TGTGCCAGCAGTCCCCAACCGGGCCCATCCGAAGCTTTCTTT. Translation: CASSPQPGPSEAFF.

This clonotype was recorded many times. The chain combines TRBV4-1 with TRBJ2-7; TRBD2 agrees at 10 bases. The ends lost 4 bases at V and 6 bases at J; junction bases unmatched: 12. The CDR3 spans 16 residues. Germline V CDR1 and CDR2: MGHRA, YSYEKL. The CDR3 sequence: CASSLEPAGGGGEQYF. The CDR3 nucleotides are TGCGCCAGCAGCCTAGAACCAGCGGGAGGGGGGGGCGAGCAGTACTTC.

This clonotype showed up just a few times. The chain uses TRBV4-1 and TRBJ2-5, with 7 bases fitting TRBD2. This CDR3 is built from 14 residues. With V trimmed by 3 bases and J by 5 bases, 6 bases remained unmatched. CDR1 and CDR2 (germline): MGHRA, YSYEKL. The CDR3 protein is CASSHLAGVETQYF. The CDR3 DNA is TGCGCCAGCAGCCATCTGGCGGGAGTGGAGACCCAGTACTTC.

There are a few counts of this clonotype. The CDR3 DNA follows: TGTGCCAGCAGCCTCAGGGGGCCAAGCACAGATACGCAGTATTTT. Encoded protein: CASSLRGPSTDTQYF. The gene calls are TRBV7-2 and TRBJ2-3; 8 bases align to TRBD1. This CDR3 is 15 amino acids long. With 5 bases clipped from V and 0 bases from J, the junction kept 4 bases outside the gene matches. Germline V gene sequence: CDR1 SGHTA, CDR2 FQGNSA.

This clonotype was recorded at least ten times. The rearrangement uses TRBV5-5 and TRBJ1-5, with 8 bases identical to TRBD1. This CDR3 comprises 16 residues. Germline V gene data show CDR1 as SGHKS and CDR2 as YYEKEE (reference sequence). The V gene end was trimmed by 2 bases and the J gene end by 2 bases; junction bases not matched to a gene: 6. For the CDR3, the DNA is TGTGCCAGCAGCTTCGGACAGGGTAATCGCAATCAGCCCCAGCATTTT. Translation gives CASSFGQGNRNQPQHF.

This clonotype was seen ten or more times. The chain is built from TRBV3-1 and TRBJ2-1; perhaps TRBD2 as D (6 bases). Germline CDR1 LGHDT, CDR2 YNNKEL (reference sequence). The CDR3 runs 17 residues. Trimming removed 0 bases at V and 5 bases at J, with 17 bases between. Here the CDR3 reads CASSQDLLGLAHNEQFF. CDR3 nucleotide sequence: TGTGCCAGCAGCCAAGATTTGCTTGGCCTAGCGCACAATGAGCAGTTCTTC.

This clonotype was found many times. The genes are TRBV27 and TRBJ2-7; 8 nucleotides align to TRBD1. Germline CDR1 is MNHEY and CDR2 is SMNVEV (reference sequence). The V and J ends lost 1 base and 6 bases, in that order; junction bases with no gene match: 5. The CDR3 sequence is 14 residues long. CDR3 DNA: TGTGCCAGCAGTTTATACCCCCAGGGGGCCGAGCAGTACTTC. Translated, it gives CASSLYPQGAEQYF.

CDR3 residues: CASSEWTSGAWDEQFF. CDR3 nucleotide sequence: TGTGCCAGCAGCGAGTGGACTAGCGGTGCCTGGGATGAGCAGTTCTTC. This sequence joins TRBV5-5 and TRBJ2-1, with TRBD2 matching 10 bases. The germline gives CDR1 SGHKS, CDR2 YYEKEE (reference sequence). V lost 4 bases and J lost 8; bases outside the gene matches: 12. The length of the CDR3 is 16 residues.

This chain connects TRBV18 to TRBJ2-7, with 11 bases lining up with TRBD2. This CDR3 spans 18 amino acids. Germline loops: CDR1 KGHSH, CDR2 LQKENI. After removal of 3 bases from V and 0 bases from J, the junction contained 10 bases not matched to a gene. CDR3 in DNA: TGTGCCAGCTCACCGGTCATACTAGCGGGAGAACTCTCCTACGAGCAGTACTTC. It is translated as CASSPVILAGELSYEQYF.

At least ten counts were recorded for this clonotype. The CDR3 DNA reads as TGTGCCAGCAGTACGGGACAGGGGACTTTTAATGAAAAACTGTTTTTT. As protein: CASSTGQGTFNEKLFF. The chain uses TRBV6-1 and TRBJ1-4; TRBD1 agrees at 10 bases. From germline, CDR1 is MNHNS and CDR2 SASEGT. Germline trimming cut 5 bases from V and 4 bases from J; bases unmatched to any gene: 7. The length of the CDR3 is 16 residues.

V is TRBV4-1 and J is TRBJ1-3, with TRBD1 as a possible D gene (5 bases). Trimming removed 0 bases from V and 0 bases from J, with 12 bases in between. CDR3 length: 17 residues. In germline, CDR1 is MGHRA, CDR2 YSYEKL. In DNA form, the CDR3 reads TGCGCCAGCAGCCAAGATATGGCGGGGGGCTCTGGAAACACCATATATTTT. This gives the protein CASSQDMAGGSGNTIYF.

This clonotype was detected a few times. The CDR3 sequence: CASSPKGQSQETQYF. CDR3 nucleotides: TGTGCCAGCAGCCCTAAGGGACAGAGTCAAGAGACCCAGTACTTC. The chain has TRBV12-3 or TRBV12-4 and TRBJ2-5; 7 bases match TRBD1. This CDR3 contains 15 residues. V lost 6 bases and J lost 2; bases outside the gene matches: 9.

This chain connects TRBV7-9 to TRBJ2-1; D not resolved. The germline gives CDR1 SEHNR, CDR2 FQNEAQ (reference sequence). The CDR3 has 14 amino acids. V was clipped by 5 bases and J by 4 bases, with 12 bases between them. The CDR3: CASSTAGPYNEQFF. The CDR3, as DNA: TGTGCCAGCAGCACAGCCGGGCCATACAATGAGCAGTTCTTC.

This clonotype was seen more than once but under ten times. The CDR3 spells CAISDSGGGVTEAFF. For the CDR3, the DNA is TGTGCCATCAGTGACTCGGGGGGGGGGGTCACTGAAGCTTTCTTT. The chain joins TRBV10-3 to TRBJ1-1; D might be TRBD1 (5 bases). V lost 3 bases to trimming and J lost 4 bases, with 15 bases between them. The CDR3 is made up of 15 amino acids. Germline V CDR1 and CDR2: ENHRY, SYGVKD.

This clonotype was seen ten or more times. This chain joins TRBV29-1 and TRBJ1-4; 10 nucleotides align to TRBD1. After removal of 6 bases from V and 12 bases from J, the junction contained 4 bases not matched to a gene. Germline CDR1 SQVTM, CDR2 ANQGSEA. The CDR3 contains 11 residues. CDR3 protein: CSVGGTGELFF. CDR3 nucleotides: TGCAGCGTGGGGGGGACAGGGGAACTGTTTTTT.

This clonotype came up a few times. V gene TRBV5-1 combines with J gene TRBJ1-2; TRBD1 aligns across 8 bases. Germline-derived CDR1 and CDR2 are SGHRS and YFSETQ. V was clipped by 4 bases and J by 6 bases; unmatched bases: 5. CDR3 size: 13 residues. The CDR3 DNA reads as TGCGCCAGCAGCCCGACAGGGGTGGATGGCTACACCTTC. Its protein product is CASSPTGVDGYTF. Drawing the rest from reference TRBV5-1 and TRBJ1-2, the complete variable domain is KAGVTQTPRYLIKTRGQQVTLSCSPISGHRSVSWYQQTPGQGLQFLFEYFSETQRNKGNFPGRFSGRQFSNSRSEMNVSTLELGDSALYLCASSPTGVDGYTFGSGTRLTVV.

The sample holds a few counts of this clonotype. The CDR3 sequence: CASSLVAGVTNTGELFF. CDR3 nucleotides: TGTGCCAGCAGCTTGGTAGCGGGAGTTACGAACACCGGGGAGCTGTTTTTT. The rearrangement joins TRBV7-6 to TRBJ2-2; 9 nucleotides agree with TRBD2. The CDR3 runs 17 residues. Per germline, CDR1 SGHVS and CDR2 FNYEAQ. Trimming at V came to 3 bases and at J to 0 bases, leaving 5 bases not matched to a gene.

Points on this clonotype: This clone may be a read error of a much larger clone one base away. The chain joins TRBV20-1 to TRBJ2-7; TRBD2 matches at 9 bases. The CDR3 runs 16 residues. Germline V CDR1 and CDR2: DFQATT, SNEGSKA (reference sequence). The CDR3 region is CTAAPPLAGPSYEQYF. CDR3 nucleotides: TGCACTGCTGCGCCCCCACTAGCGGGCCCATCCTACGAGCAGTACTTC.

The V gene is TRBV6-5, the J gene TRBJ1-2; the D is unclear. V shed 2 bases and J shed 6 bases, with 10 bases lying between them. Germline-derived CDR1 and CDR2 are MNHEY and SVGAGI. CDR3 length: 13 residues. The CDR3 loop reads CASSYGQADGYTF. The CDR3 DNA reads as TGTGCCAGCAGTTACGGGCAGGCGGATGGCTACACCTTC.

This clonotype occurred a few times. The rearrangement links TRBV12-3 or TRBV12-4 to TRBJ2-1, with 8 positions matching TRBD2. The CDR3 covers 15 residues. V trimming: 5 bases; J trimming: 5 bases; junction bases outside the gene matches: 8. The CDR3 DNA sequence: TGTGCCAGCAGTCCCCACCTAGCGGGTAACAATGAGCAGTTCTTC. Protein: CASSPHLAGNNEQFF.

This clonotype was observed many times. The rearrangement links TRBV9 to TRBJ2-2, with D possibly matching TRBD2 (5 bases). The CDR3 is 17 residues long. Germline lookup yields CDR1 SGDLS and CDR2 YYNGEE. V shed 0 bases and J shed 4 bases, with 16 bases lying between them. CDR3 nucleotide sequence: TGTGCCAGCAGCGTAGCCCCTTCAGCGGAACTCACCGGGGAGCTGTTTTTT. It yields the protein CASSVAPSAELTGELFF.

This clonotype has just a few counts. V usage is TRBV20-1 and J usage is TRBJ2-1; 10 nucleotides line up with TRBD1. The junction had 4 bases not matched to a gene; V was cut back by 1 base and J by 4 bases. The CDR3 spans 15 residues. The germline CDR1 and CDR2 sequences are DFQATT and SNEGSKA (reference sequence). The CDR3 loop is CSARGDRGPYNEQFF. In DNA form, the CDR3 reads TGCAGTGCTAGAGGAGACAGGGGGCCTTACAATGAGCAGTTCTTC.

The V gene is TRBV4-1, the J gene TRBJ2-7; no reliable D call. Between the trimmed V and J ends, which lost 1 base and 0 bases, there was a span of 13 bases. The V gene's germline CDR1 is MGHRA and CDR2 YSYEKL. There are 16 residues in the CDR3. Here the CDR3 reads CASSQVALGFSYEQYF. The CDR3 coding sequence is TGCGCCAGCAGCCAAGTTGCGTTGGGATTCTCCTACGAGCAGTACTTC.

V is TRBV7-9 and J is TRBJ2-1; no clear D gene. The germline V and J ends were trimmed by 0 bases and 6 bases, with 6 bases remaining between them. Germline-derived CDR1 and CDR2 are SEHNR and FQNEAQ (reference sequence). The CDR3 extends over 13 amino acids. The CDR3 DNA is TGTGCCAGCAGCTTAGCGTTGCGCAATGAGCAGTTCTTC. This sequence encodes CASSLALRNEQFF.